This paragraph covers one TCR beta chain sequence. These data come from a study of T-cell reconstitution after alpha-beta-depleted transplantation in children. It was with unique molecular identifiers that the TCRbeta library was prepared. TCRdb analysed the PCR reads with MiXCR anew, one entry per CDR3 protein. The table records 350,000 to 500,000 distinct CDR3 sequences, around two fifths of them present only once. CDR3 length: 16 amino acids. V lost 1 base, J lost 2 bases, and 9 bases stayed unmatched. The germline V gene encodes CDR1 SGHRS and CDR2 YFSETQ. This chain joins TRBV5-1 and TRBJ2-7, with TRBD2 matching 7 bases. The TCR comes from a girl aged 2 to 9 with aplastic anemia, due to receive a stem cell transplant. This sample comprised PBMCs, obtained before TCRalphabeta/CD19-depleted stem cell transplant. The chain's CDR3 is CASSLTIPSGAYEQYF. Here the CDR3 DNA reads TGCGCCAGCAGCTTGACGATTCCTAGCGGAGCCTACGAGCAGTACTTC.